This entry is about one TCR beta chain. Its cognate antigen is unknown. The germline CDR1 and CDR2 sequences are MNHEY and SMNVEV (reference sequence). The J segment lost 0 bases and the V segment lost 0 bases, leaving 2 bases of the junction unmatched. This CDR3 contains 16 residues. Clones were read by immunoSEQ multiplex PCR, and TCRdb kept only the in-frame ones, dropping some. The data hold about 27,000 clones, with roughly 90% observed a single time. This specimen comes from a study of OX40 agonist ivuxolimab in advanced cancers. The wider study: Three patients had partial responses: one hepatocellular carcinoma, two cutaneous melanoma. Study conclusions and caveats: Mean expanded clone counts were higher in CD8+ than CD4+ T cells.

The source is an adult with an advanced solid tumor such as melanoma, head and neck, liver or kidney cancer. This chain joins TRBV27 and TRBJ2-1; TRBD2 agrees at 7 bases. Specimen: CD4+ or CD8+ T cells sorted from blood, collected in a trial of the OX40 agonist ivuxolimab. The CDR3 region has the DNA TGTGCCAGCAGTTTATCAGGCGGGAGCTCCTACAATGAGCAGTTCTTC. This translates into CASSLSGGSSYNEQFF.